These 30 T cell receptor beta chains share one sample of origin, sequenced in a study of T cells in Graves' hyperthyroidism and ophthalmopathy. It was RNA transcripts that yielded the amplified TCR beta CDR3 regions. The HTBI primer set drove a first-round RT-PCR of the TCR CDR3. TCRdb fed the multiplex PCR reads into MiXCR, producing one record per CDR3 protein. The sample lists hundreds of thousands of distinct CDR3 sequences; about a sixth were seen once. What was sequenced was blood. The origin of the receptors is a woman aged 18-30 years with Graves' ophthalmopathy.

The table lists this clonotype with many counts. The chain couples TRBV7-8 to TRBJ1-4; D gene ambiguous. CDR3 size: 13 residues. V lost 6 bases, J lost 2 bases, and 7 bases lay in between. The germline V gene encodes CDR1 SGHVS and CDR2 FQNEAQ. For the CDR3, the DNA is TGTGCCAGCAGTGGGGTTACTAATGAAAAACTGTTTTTT. Its translation is CASSGVTNEKLFF. The full variable domain, in which reference TRBV7-8 and TRBJ1-4 provide the parts outside the CDR3, is GAGVSQSPRYKVAKRGQDVALRCDPISGHVSLFWYQQALGQGPEFLTYFQNEAQLDKSGLPSDRFFAERPEGSVSTLKIQRTQQEDSAVYLCASSGVTNEKLFFGSGTQLSVL.

This clonotype appeared many times. V and J are TRBV28 and TRBJ2-3; D gene uncertain. With 2 bases removed from V and 3 bases from J, the gap between germline ends came to 15 bases. CDR1 MDHEN and CDR2 SYDVKM come from the germline V gene. CDR3 length: 16 residues. In DNA, the CDR3 is TGTGCCAGCAGTTTAGCGGTTGCCGCAATTACAGATACGCAGTATTTT. Encoded protein: CASSLAVAAITDTQYF.

This clonotype was observed a handful of times. The chain combines TRBV5-1 with TRBJ2-7, with D perhaps given as TRBD1 or TRBD2 (5 bases each). Germline CDR1 is SGHRS and CDR2 is YFSETQ. This CDR3 comprises 14 residues. Trimming cost V 4 bases and J 6 bases, with 17 bases left between them. Here the CDR3 reads CASSPVEGIGEQYF. The CDR3 nucleotides are TGCGCCAGCAGCCCCGTCGAGGGGATCGGCGAGCAGTACTTC. The complete variable domain, with remaining parts taken from reference TRBV5-1 and TRBJ2-7, reads KAGVTQTPRYLIKTRGQQVTLSCSPISGHRSVSWYQQTPGQGLQFLFEYFSETQRNKGNFPGRFSGRQFSNSRSEMNVSTLELGDSALYLCASSPVEGIGEQYFGPGTRLTVT.

In this sample, this clonotype turned up many times. The V gene is TRBV11-1, the J gene TRBJ2-5, with D possibly TRBD2 on 6 matching bases. There are 14 residues in the CDR3. The V gene lost 5 bases and the J gene lost 2 bases, with 12 bases spanning the gap. Germline V gives CDR1 SGHAT, CDR2 FQDESV (reference sequence). The CDR3 spells CASSPAGSQETQYF. In DNA form, the CDR3 reads TGTGCCAGCAGCCCCGCCGGGAGTCAAGAGACCCAGTACTTC. Full variable domain (remainder filled in from reference TRBV11-1 and TRBJ2-5): EAEVAQSPRYKITEKSQAVAFWCDPISGHATLYWYRQILGQGPELLVQFQDESVVDDSQLPKDRFSAERLKGVDSTLKIQPAELGDSAMYLCASSPAGSQETQYFGPGTRLLVL.

This clonotype was picked up a small number of times. The V and J genes are TRBV25-1 and TRBJ1-1; 8 bases match TRBD1. The length of the CDR3 is 14 residues. The V and J ends lost 4 bases and 5 bases, in that order; junction bases with no gene match: 6. Germline values: CDR1 MGHDK, CDR2 SYGVNS. CDR3 in DNA: TGTGCCAGCAGTGCCAGGGGGCTTCGGACTGAAGCTTTCTTT. Translated: CASSARGLRTEAFF.

The chain employs TRBV6-1 and TRBJ2-7; D is tentatively TRBD1 or TRBD2 (5 bases each). Trimming cost V 2 bases and J 2 bases, with 10 bases left between them. Germline-derived CDR1 and CDR2 are MNHNS and SASEGT. This CDR3 region has 14 residues. The CDR3 DNA reads TGTGCCAGCAGTGAACGGGGACCGACCTACGAGCAGTACTTC. This sequence encodes CASSERGPTYEQYF.

The rearrangement joins TRBV20-1 to TRBJ2-3; TRBD2 aligns across 9 bases. J lost 5 bases, V lost 1 base, and 19 bases had no gene match. The CDR3 is 19 amino acids. Germline CDR1 DFQATT, CDR2 SNEGSKA (reference sequence). The CDR3 reads CSARGPLRGGASGVDTQYF. CDR3 nucleotides: TGCAGTGCTAGAGGCCCTCTGCGCGGGGGGGCCTCAGGAGTAGATACGCAGTATTTT.

The table lists this clonotype with a few counts. V usage is TRBV9 and J usage is TRBJ2-1; 10 nucleotides match TRBD2. The germline V gene has CDR1 SGDLS and CDR2 YYNGEE. The CDR3 extends over 15 amino acids. Trimming took 2 bases from V and 7 from J; bases not matched to a gene: 6. CDR3 residues: CASSVRAGGRNEQFF. CDR3 coding DNA: TGTGCCAGCAGCGTGCGAGCGGGAGGGAGGAATGAGCAGTTCTTC.

The sample holds many counts of this clonotype. The rearrangement uses TRBV12-3 or TRBV12-4 and TRBJ1-1; maybe TRBD1 (5 bases). Trimming left V 2 bases short and J 6 bases short, with 10 bases between. This CDR3 comprises 13 residues. DNA for the CDR3: TGTGCCAGCAGTTTAAAGGGGAGGTCTGAAGCTTTCTTT. It yields the protein CASSLKGRSEAFF.

This clonotype was recorded many times. The CDR3 region has the DNA TGTGCCAGCAGCTTCCAAACAGGGGGCCATGGCTACACCTTC. It codes for CASSFQTGGHGYTF. This chain joins TRBV13 and TRBJ1-2, with 9 bases fitting TRBD1. V shed 3 bases, J shed 6 bases, and the junction held 5 bases outside the gene matches. This CDR3 contains 14 residues. Germline loops: CDR1 PRHDT, CDR2 FYEKMQ (reference sequence). Complete variable domain (other parts from reference TRBV13 and TRBJ1-2): AAGVIQSPRHLIKEKRETATLKCYPIPRHDTVYWYQQGPGQDPQFLISFYEKMQSDKGSIPDRFSAQQFSDYHSELNMSSLELGDSALYFCASSFQTGGHGYTFGSGTRLTVV.

The V gene is TRBV4-1, the J gene TRBJ2-7; no reliable D call. CDR3 length: 18 amino acids. Deletions cut 1 base from V and 2 bases from J, with 21 bases between. Germline assignment: CDR1 MGHRA and CDR2 YSYEKL. The CDR3 loop is CASSQVDFLPSLAYEQYF. The CDR3, as DNA: TGCGCCAGCAGCCAAGTGGATTTCCTCCCGAGTCTTGCCTACGAGCAGTACTTC.

This clonotype has at least ten counts. The chain carries TRBV10-3 and TRBJ1-6; 8 nucleotides agree with TRBD1. The germline CDR1 and CDR2 sequences are ENHRY and SYGVKD. The CDR3 is 14 residues long. The J segment lost 5 bases and the V segment lost 6 bases, leaving 3 bases of the junction unmatched. CDR3 nucleotides: TGTGCCATCAGGACGACAGGGGATAATTCACCCCTCCACTTT. Its translation: CAIRTTGDNSPLHF.

The sample holds a few counts of this clonotype. This chain joins TRBV5-1 and TRBJ2-5, with 10 positions matching TRBD1. This CDR3 spans 14 amino acids. J gave up 5 bases and V 4 bases, and 5 bases lay outside the gene matches. Germline V gene data show CDR1 as SGHRS and CDR2 as YFSETQ. The DNA of the CDR3 is TGCGCCAGCAGCACCGGGACAGGGGAGGAGACCCAGTACTTC. It translates to CASSTGTGEETQYF.

The rearrangement links TRBV12-3 or TRBV12-4 to TRBJ1-2; D possibly corresponds to TRBD1 (5 bases). The CDR3 runs 14 residues. Between the trimmed V and J ends, which lost 5 bases and 6 bases, there was a span of 16 bases. DNA of the CDR3: TGTGCCAGCAGTCCGGGTTTAGGGGTTAATGGCTACACCTTC. It encodes CASSPGLGVNGYTF.

This clonotype occurred many times. The V gene is TRBV2, the J gene TRBJ1-3, with D tentatively TRBD1 (6 bases). V lost 2 bases and J lost 2, with 13 bases in between. Germline CDR1 and CDR2: SNHLY and FYNNEI. The CDR3 spans 16 residues. For the CDR3, the DNA is TGTGCCAGCAGTGAAATGGGGGCGACTGCTGGAAACACCATATATTTT. Protein sequence: CASSEMGATAGNTIYF.

At least ten counts were recorded for this clonotype. This sequence joins TRBV13 and TRBJ2-1, with 7 bases fitting TRBD2. CDR3 length equals 18 residues. Germline trimming cut 0 bases from V and 3 bases from J; bases unmatched to any gene: 11. Germline assignment: CDR1 PRHDT and CDR2 FYEKMQ (reference sequence). Written as DNA, the CDR3 is TGTGCCAGCAGCTTAGGGTCTCGGACTAGATCCGACTACAATGAGCAGTTCTTC. Amino acids: CASSLGSRTRSDYNEQFF.

This clonotype was seen ten or more times. The chain has TRBV6-5 and TRBJ1-5; TRBD1 matches 10 bases. Per germline, CDR1 MNHEY and CDR2 SVGAGI. V dropped 2 bases and J dropped 5; count of bases not matched to a gene: 0. The CDR3 extends over 14 amino acids. The CDR3: CASSYGQGDQPQHF. CDR3 nucleotide sequence: TGTGCCAGCAGTTACGGACAGGGGGATCAGCCCCAGCATTTT.

The gene calls are TRBV5-4 and TRBJ1-1; D possibly corresponds to TRBD1 (6 bases). Germline V gene lookup returns CDR1 SGHNT and CDR2 YYREEE (reference sequence). The length of the CDR3 is 15 residues. The V end was cut by 3 bases, the J end by 1 base, with 13 bases between. The CDR3 nucleotides read TGTGCCAGCAGCTCGCCGTTACAGGGGAACACTGAAGCTTTCTTT. Translated, it gives CASSSPLQGNTEAFF.

This clonotype has ten or more counts. The rearrangement uses TRBV7-9 and TRBJ1-4, with 7 nucleotides matching TRBD1. V shed 8 bases, J shed 8 bases, and the junction held 11 bases outside the gene matches. The V gene's germline CDR1 is SEHNR and CDR2 FQNEAQ (reference sequence). The CDR3 has 14 amino acids. CDR3 sequence: CASGIRGQGEKLFF. CDR3 nucleotides: TGTGCCAGCGGTATAAGGGGGCAGGGGGAAAAACTGTTTTTT.

The sample holds a few counts of this clonotype. The V gene is TRBV20-1, the J gene TRBJ2-7; 7 nucleotides line up with TRBD2. The CDR3 has 12 residues. Germline CDR1 DFQATT, CDR2 SNEGSKA (reference sequence). V lost 0 bases, J lost 4 bases, and 0 bases stayed unmatched. CDR3 in amino acids: CSAREAGYEQYF. For the CDR3, the DNA is TGCAGTGCTAGAGAAGCGGGATACGAGCAGTACTTC.

This clonotype was counted many times. The chain carries TRBV4-3 and TRBJ2-2; 8 bases are shared with TRBD2. This CDR3 has 15 amino acids. Looked up from germline, CDR1 is LGHNA and CDR2 is YSLEER. Trimming removed 2 bases from V and 1 base from J; junction bases left unmatched: 0. The CDR3 spells CASSQSGGNTGELFF. CDR3 nucleotide sequence: TGCGCCAGCAGCCAAAGCGGGGGGAACACCGGGGAGCTGTTTTTT.

This clonotype was counted at least ten times. The chain couples TRBV7-8 to TRBJ2-2; D not resolved. The germline V gene has CDR1 SGHVS and CDR2 FQNEAQ. This CDR3 is built from 14 residues. V dropped 0 bases and J dropped 3 bases, with 5 bases sitting between them. The CDR3 reads CASSLADHTGELFF. The CDR3 bases are TGTGCCAGCAGCTTAGCAGACCACACCGGGGAGCTGTTTTTT. Drawing the rest from reference TRBV7-8 and TRBJ2-2, the complete variable domain is GAGVSQSPRYKVAKRGQDVALRCDPISGHVSLFWYQQALGQGPEFLTYFQNEAQLDKSGLPSDRFFAERPEGSVSTLKIQRTQQEDSAVYLCASSLADHTGELFFGEGSRLTVL.

This clonotype has at least ten counts. The chain's CDR3 is CASSFGQGDPDTQYF. The CDR3 nucleotides read TGTGCCAGCAGTTTTGGACAGGGTGACCCAGATACGCAGTATTTT. The chain has TRBV12-3 or TRBV12-4 and TRBJ2-3; 8 nucleotides agree with TRBD1. After removal of 3 bases from V and 4 bases from J, the junction contained 6 bases not matched to a gene. This CDR3 contains 15 residues.

This clonotype showed up just a few times. The V call is TRBV4-2, the J call TRBJ1-4; no firm D call. The CDR3 contains 15 residues. Germline V gene lookup returns CDR1 LGHNA and CDR2 YNFKEQ. Trimming removed 0 bases at V and 8 bases at J, with 13 bases between. The CDR3 loop is CASSQEPGPGEKLFF. The CDR3 DNA reads as TGTGCCAGCAGCCAAGAGCCGGGTCCGGGCGAAAAACTGTTTTTT.

The rearrangement joins TRBV7-6 to TRBJ2-4, with TRBD1 identical over 7 bases. Germline CDR1 and CDR2: SGHVS and FNYEAQ. This CDR3 contains 15 residues. Trimming took 5 bases from V and 7 from J; bases not matched to a gene: 11. As DNA, the CDR3 is TGTGCCAGCAGCACCGGGACAGCTAGGAGGAACATTCAGTACTTC. It specifies CASSTGTARRNIQYF.

This clonotype was recorded at least ten times. V is TRBV6-1 and J is TRBJ1-1; possible D gene TRBD1, 6 bases. The CDR3 has 16 amino acids. Trimming took 1 base from V and 0 from J, leaving 12 bases between them. Germline lookup yields CDR1 MNHNS and CDR2 SASEGT. The CDR3 coding sequence is TGTGCCAGCAGTGAAGACGAGGGGGGGGTGAACACTGAAGCTTTCTTT. Translation gives CASSEDEGGVNTEAFF.

The rearrangement joins TRBV4-1 to TRBJ1-5; TRBD1 matches 7 bases. CDR1 is MGHRA, CDR2 YSYEKL, per germline. The V gene end was trimmed by 4 bases and the J gene end by 4 bases; junction bases not matched to a gene: 13. The CDR3 is 17 residues long. CDR3 coding DNA: TGCGCCAGCAGCCCCGGCCAGGGGGGCCTACTTAATCAGCCCCAGCATTTT. It encodes CASSPGQGGLLNQPQHF.

The CDR3 loop is CASGVSEDTKLFF. CDR3 sequence (DNA): TGTGCCAGCGGGGTCAGCGAAGACACCAAACTGTTTTTT. The chain joins TRBV2 to TRBJ1-4; D gene uncertain. V lost 8 bases to trimming and J lost 11 bases, with 18 bases between them. Germline CDR1 reads SNHLY; CDR2 reads FYNNEI. The CDR3 length is 13 residues.

This clonotype was recorded many times. The chain links TRBV28 to TRBJ2-5, with no clear D. CDR1 is MDHEN and CDR2 is SYDVKM in the germline V gene. CDR3 length equals 11 residues. Trimming shortened V by 6 bases and J by 3 bases, and 5 bases separated the two germline ends. The CDR3 DNA sequence: TGTGCCAGCAGCTTGAAAGAGACCCAGTACTTC. It codes for CASSLKETQYF.

This CDR3 reads CSARASRSFSYNEQFF. The CDR3 DNA reads TGCAGCGCCAGGGCTAGCAGGTCCTTTTCCTACAATGAGCAGTTCTTC. The chain couples TRBV29-1 to TRBJ2-1; D may be TRBD1 or TRBD2 (5 bases each). The V gene's germline CDR1 is SQVTM and CDR2 ANQGSEA. Between the trimmed V and J ends, which lost 7 bases and 1 base, there was a span of 20 bases. The length of the CDR3 is 16 residues.